The count of the clone carrying this T cell receptor beta chain is one. This entry is derived from a study of control samples from healthy donors and cancer patients. Data came from immunoSEQ multiplex PCR; TCRdb stores just in-frame clones and leaves some out. There are 70,000 or so clones in the sample; 84% occur only once, and about 16% lies in the top ten. In germline, CDR1 is SGDLS, CDR2 YYNGEE. This CDR3 region has 14 residues. V lost 2 bases and J lost 5; bases outside the gene matches: 2. Source material: blood. The TCR was taken from a man aged 50-60 years in good health. V usage is TRBV9 and J usage is TRBJ1-4; 8 bases map to TRBD1. The CDR3 is CASSVRTGNEKLFF. For the CDR3, the DNA is TGTGCCAGCAGCGTCCGGACAGGGAATGAAAAACTGTTTTTT.